These 2 T cell receptor beta chains share one sample of origin, sequenced in a study of cytomegalovirus exposure and HLA in healthy donors. The assay was immunoSEQ multiplex PCR, and TCRdb's table has in-frame clones only and misses some. This table has around 300,000 clones, just over 85% appearing once. Sequencing was carried out using PBMCs. The receptors here all came from a woman under 30 in good health and CMV-seronegative.

This chain joins TRBV28 and TRBJ1-3; TRBD1 might be the D (5 bases). This CDR3 contains 15 residues. Trimming stripped 4 bases from V and 0 bases from J, with 10 bases between. CDR1 and CDR2 from the germline V gene are MDHEN and SYDVKM. CDR3 residues: CASSWGTASGNTIYF. As DNA, the CDR3 is TGTGCCAGCAGTTGGGGGACTGCCTCTGGAAACACCATATATTTT.

The chain carries TRBV4-1 and TRBJ1-2, with 8 bases that match TRBD1. The V gene's germline CDR1 is MGHRA and CDR2 YSYEKL. V lost 0 bases, J lost 6 bases, and 9 bases stayed unmatched. This CDR3 comprises 16 residues. The CDR3 loop reads CASSQDWTGRMDGYTF. The CDR3 nucleotides are TGCGCCAGCAGCCAAGATTGGACAGGGAGAATGGATGGCTACACCTTC.